These T cell receptor beta chains were read from a single sample in a study of T-cell memory formation after mild COVID-19. Via MiXCR, TCRdb re-called the 5' RACE reads, giving one row per CDR3 protein. The sample lists 300,000 to 400,000 distinct CDR3 sequences, roughly an eighth occurring once. The sequencing input was PBMCs or a T cell subset sorted from them (not recorded which). The receptors stem from a man aged 18 to 30 who had mild COVID-19 (a few samples of this study predate the infection). Cell type and time point are not known. CDR3s include the opening cysteine and the closing phenylalanine or tryptophan.

>TRBJ1-6|TRBV7-9
CASSLPGSQPLHF
>TRBJ1-3|TRBV20-1
CSAPTSGNTIYF
>TRBJ2-7|TRBV19
CASSRGGRDSYEQYF
>TRBJ1-1|TRBV7-3
CASSAAGANTEAFF
>TRBJ2-4|TRBV7-2
CASSLAQGQGVKNIQYF
>TRBJ1-5|TRBV20-1
CSASRQGVSNQPQHF
>TRBJ2-7|TRBV29-1
CSVEDPQAAYEQYF
>TRBJ1-1|TRBV7-9
CASSFILRVNTEAFF
>TRBJ2-7|TRBV29-1
CSVKWGPSYEQYF
>TRBJ2-3|TRBV7-2
CASSRTRNTDTQYF
>TRBJ2-3|TRBV6-5
CASRGTSLDTQYF
>TRBJ1-4|TRBV7-9
CASSLGRRATNEKLFF
>TRBJ1-6|TRBV6-1
CASSGRQGLPPSLHF
>TRBJ2-3|TRBV20-1
CSASPTSGGNTDTQYF
>TRBJ1-1|TRBV18
CASSPSSGAYTEAFF
>TRBJ2-4|TRBV20-1
CSAGAGGAKNIQYF
>TRBJ2-2|TRBV7-8
CASSLGGGVGTGELFF
>TRBJ2-7|TRBV12-3/TRBV12-4
CASRGMGVHEQYF
>TRBJ2-1|TRBV28
CASSFGAGGRNEQFF
>TRBJ2-7|TRBV13
CASSFTGSNYEQYF
>TRBJ2-1|TRBV2
CASSDNGPQFF
>TRBJ2-6|TRBV27
CASSFGRKLYSGANVLTF
>TRBJ2-3|TRBV29-1
CSVESPLTDTQYF
>TRBJ2-3|TRBV12-3/TRBV12-4
CASSLLGGLTDTQYF
>TRBJ1-1|TRBV20-1
CSATTQGMNTEAFF
>TRBJ2-1|TRBV18
CASSASWDSNEQFF
>TRBJ2-1|TRBV3-1
CASSQDLGLAGSYNEQFF
>TRBJ2-2|TRBV5-1
CASSQGQVPGELFF
>TRBJ2-3|TRBV7-6
CASRNRDQNTDTQYF
>TRBJ2-2|TRBV6-6
CASSYSGNTGELFF
>TRBJ2-5|TRBV6-5
CASIANGGETQYF
>TRBJ2-5|TRBV5-6
CASSLLSSHLQETQYF
>TRBJ1-2|TRBV4-3
CASSQGSRQLGYTF
>TRBJ1-1|TRBV5-6
CASSLGRRSTEAFF
>TRBJ2-3|TRBV7-2
CASSLNYASTDTQYF
>TRBJ2-3|TRBV7-6
CASSSPREALAWTDTQYF
>TRBJ1-6|TRBV6-1
CASVGSSYNSPLHF
>TRBJ2-5|TRBV18
CASSPLGTGQETQYF
>TRBJ2-1|TRBV3-1
CASSQGLTSGGYNEQFF
>TRBJ1-1|TRBV20-1
CSANTVVQNTQAFF
>TRBJ2-5|TRBV18
CASSPSAETQYF
>TRBJ2-5|TRBV6-2/TRBV6-3
CASTDTSSAQYF
>TRBJ1-1|TRBV7-9
CASSLVDTEAFF
>TRBJ2-7|TRBV7-6
CASSLDSGQRAAYEQYF
>TRBJ2-1|TRBV5-6
CASSWGAGSSYNEQFF